This T cell receptor (beta chain) came from a study of blood T cell repertoires in COVID-19. Profiled with immunoSEQ multiplex PCR; TCRdb holds only in-frame clones, not every one. Among about 190,000 clones, roughly three quarters were seen once, and the ten largest hold less than 20%. For this clone: At the DNA level, this CDR3 is encoded by other sequences in the same sample as well.

Germline-derived CDR1 and CDR2 are MNHEY and SVGAGI. The V gene lost 5 bases and the J gene lost 4 bases, with 9 bases spanning the gap. The CDR3 is 13 amino acids. Sequencing was done on a sample of PBMCs or T cells enriched from blood (not recorded which). V usage is TRBV6-5 and J usage is TRBJ1-5; D not certain. The sequence was collected from a woman between 50 and 59 years old with acute COVID-19. The CDR3 nucleotides are TGTGCCAGCAGTCCGAGGGATAATCAGCCCCAGCATTTT. Its protein is CASSPRDNQPQHF.